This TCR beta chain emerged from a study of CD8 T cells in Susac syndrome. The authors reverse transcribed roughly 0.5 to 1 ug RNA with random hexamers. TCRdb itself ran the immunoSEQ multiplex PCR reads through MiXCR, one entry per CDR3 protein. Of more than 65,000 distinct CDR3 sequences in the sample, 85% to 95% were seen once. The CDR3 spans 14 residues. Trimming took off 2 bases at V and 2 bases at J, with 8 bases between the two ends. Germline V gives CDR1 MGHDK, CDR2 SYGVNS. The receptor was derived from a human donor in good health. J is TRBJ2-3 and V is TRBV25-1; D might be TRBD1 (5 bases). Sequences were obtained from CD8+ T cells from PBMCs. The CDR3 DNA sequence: TGTGCCAGCAGTGAAGACAGCTACACAGATACGCAGTATTTT. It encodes CASSEDSYTDTQYF.